This TCR beta chain was obtained from a study of T cell changes during pregnancy in multiple sclerosis. TCRdb keeps only in-frame clones here, not all; method: immunoSEQ multiplex PCR. The profile shows 35,000 to 50,000 clones, roughly 92% of them singletons. Trimming removed 0 bases at V and 5 bases at J, with 18 bases between. This CDR3 spans 17 amino acids. Looked up from germline, CDR1 is KGHSH and CDR2 is LQKENI. The sequence was collected from a female donor with multiple sclerosis, enrolled in a pregnancy study. This chain links TRBV18 with TRBJ2-3; D is perhaps TRBD1 (6 bases). The input for sequencing was CD4+ T cells from peripheral blood mononuclear cells, taken in the first trimester of pregnancy. The CDR3 sequence is CASSPPRRGLLGDTQYF. The DNA of the CDR3 is TGTGCCAGCTCACCACCGAGAAGGGGGTTGTTGGGAGATACGCAGTATTTT. Full variable domain (outside the CDR3, taken from reference TRBV18 and TRBJ2-3): NAGVMQNPRHLVRRRGQEARLRCSPMKGHSHVYWYRQLPEEGLKFMVYLQKENIIDESGMPKERFSAEFPKEGPSILRIQQVVRGDSAAYFCASSPPRRGLLGDTQYFGPGTRLTVL.